This T cell receptor beta chain was captured by sequencing in a study of blood T cell repertoires in COVID-19. In the source study's methods: From reference gene primer amplification, estimates of nucleated cell counts were derived. Clones were sequenced by immunoSEQ multiplex PCR, and TCRdb holds only the in-frame ones, with some missing. V and J calls and clone size follow that table, whereas D and trimming were derived from the DNA. Of 250,000 to 400,000 clones listed, about 92% are singletons. Trimming removed 7 bases from V and 2 bases from J, with 10 bases in between. The CDR3 covers 13 residues. Germline CDR1 reads SGDLS; CDR2 reads YYNGEE. Which cohort a participant joined came from the clinical history participants gave.

The sample was PBMCs or T cells enriched from blood (not recorded which). V and J are TRBV9 and TRBJ1-3, with a possible D match to TRBD1 (5 bases). This receptor was taken from a man between 60 and 75 years old who had recovered from COVID-19. The CDR3 bases are TGTGCCAGCGGAGGGACCACTGGAAACACCATATATTTT. Amino acids: CASGGTTGNTIYF.